The 6 T cell receptor beta chains below were found in one sample sequenced in a study of T cells in Graves' hyperthyroidism and ophthalmopathy. Amplified TCR beta CDR3 regions derived from RNA transcripts. Initially, a first-round RT-PCR of the TCR CDR3 employed the HTBI primer set. From the multiplex PCR reads, TCRdb called clonotypes with MiXCR, one entry per CDR3 protein. The sample holds 490,000 or so distinct CDR3 sequences, approximately 20% seen once. The sample taken for sequencing was blood. These receptors were collected from a middle-aged man with Graves' ophthalmopathy.

This clonotype was recorded many times. The chain recombines TRBV28 with TRBJ2-1; 10 bases map to TRBD2. The CDR3 runs 14 residues. The ends lost 8 bases at V and 6 bases at J; junction bases unmatched: 7. Germline CDR1 is MDHEN and CDR2 is SYDVKM. CDR3 sequence (DNA): TGTGCCAGCTGGAGAGCGGGAGGGCCCAATGAGCAGTTCTTC. Its translation is CASWRAGGPNEQFF.

There are a few counts of this clonotype. The chain carries TRBV19 and TRBJ2-2; 12 bases fit TRBD2. The germline V gene encodes CDR1 LNHDA and CDR2 SQIVND (reference sequence). V trimming: 6 bases; J trimming: 0 bases; junction bases outside the gene matches: 8. The CDR3 has 18 amino acids. The CDR3 bases are TGTGCCAGTAGAAGAAGACTAGCGGGGGCCACGAACACCGGGGAGCTGTTTTTT. Residues: CASRRRLAGATNTGELFF.

J is TRBJ1-1 and V is TRBV5-1, with D unclear. Germline assignment: CDR1 SGHRS and CDR2 YFSETQ. This CDR3 contains 17 residues. V gave up 3 bases and J gave up 0 bases, with 18 bases separating them. The CDR3 bases are TGCGCCAGCAGCTCAGGACTGGGAGGTAAAGTGAACACTGAAGCTTTCTTT. This encodes CASSSGLGGKVNTEAFF.

This clonotype has just a few counts. The chain is built from TRBV18 and TRBJ2-1, with 8 nucleotides matching TRBD2. CDR3 length equals 15 residues. From germline, CDR1 is KGHSH and CDR2 LQKENI. With 6 bases clipped from V and 6 bases from J, the junction kept 10 bases outside the gene matches. The CDR3 DNA sequence: TGTGCCAGCTCCCCTGAAGGACTAGCCACCAATGAGCAGTTCTTC. It is translated as CASSPEGLATNEQFF.

This chain joins TRBV15 and TRBJ1-2; 9 bases are shared with TRBD1. This CDR3 spans 16 amino acids. Germline-derived CDR1 and CDR2 are LNHNV and YYDKDF (reference sequence). V shed 3 bases and J 3 bases; nucleotides not matched to a gene: 8. The CDR3 coding sequence is TGTGCCACCAGCAGCTCCGGGACAGGGCAAGACTATGGCTACACCTTC. Translated, it gives CATSSSGTGQDYGYTF.

The table lists this clonotype with many counts. J is TRBJ2-3 and V is TRBV18; perhaps TRBD2 as D (6 bases). Between the trimmed V and J ends, which lost 1 base and 8 bases, there was a span of 7 bases. This CDR3 is 12 amino acids long. Germline CDR1 is KGHSH and CDR2 is LQKENI. The CDR3 region is CASSPLGGTQYF. The CDR3, as DNA: TGTGCCAGCTCACCACTGGGAGGTACGCAGTATTTT.